This T cell receptor (beta chain) was obtained from a study of blood T cell repertoires in COVID-19. Germline assignment: CDR1 SGHTA and CDR2 FQGNSA. This CDR3 contains 15 residues. Trimming took 3 bases from V and 3 from J; bases not matched to a gene: 5. The assay was immunoSEQ multiplex PCR, and TCRdb's table has in-frame clones only and misses some. In the table there are about 320,000 clones, roughly 87% of which are singletons. The sample consisted of PBMCs or T cells enriched from blood (not recorded which). The gene calls are TRBV7-2 and TRBJ2-7, with 10 bases aligning to TRBD2. The sequence came from a woman under 30 who had recovered from COVID-19. The CDR3 protein is CASSLRASGSYEQYF. DNA for the CDR3: TGTGCCAGCAGCTTGAGAGCTAGCGGGAGCTACGAGCAGTACTTC.